This TCR beta chain comes out of a study of OX40 agonist ivuxolimab in advanced cancers. This CDR3 region has 15 residues. V was clipped by 3 bases and J by 4 bases, with 16 bases between them. From germline, CDR1 is SQVTM and CDR2 ANQGSEA. Profiled with immunoSEQ multiplex PCR; TCRdb holds only in-frame clones, not every one. The sample holds some 78,000 clones, more than 70% seen once. The chain couples TRBV29-1 to TRBJ2-1; D might be TRBD2 (6 bases). This TCR was sampled from an adult with an advanced solid tumor such as melanoma, head and neck, liver or kidney cancer. Material: CD4+ or CD8+ T cells sorted from blood, obtained in a trial of the OX40 agonist ivuxolimab. CDR3 in DNA: TGCAGCGTTGACGGGGGAGGAGGAGGATACAATGAGCAGTTCTTC. Translated: CSVDGGGGGYNEQFF.